One sample yielded the 14 T cell receptor beta chains listed below, sequenced in a study of spatial heterogeneity in lung cancer. TCRdb called the 5' RACE reads again in MiXCR, with one record for every CDR3 protein. The table lists around 120,000 distinct CDR3 sequences, 10% to 15% of them singletons. As for time point: blood at routine non-recurrence follow-up after resection. Unsorted whole RNA of tumor, nontumor lung or frozen PBMC was sequenced. The sequences come from PBMCs, collected at follow-up. These receptors all stem from a male donor with early-stage non-small cell lung cancer.

This clonotype was seen repeatedly, ten times or more. The CDR3: CASSLVTGELFF. CDR3 nucleotide sequence: TGTGCCAGCAGTCTTGTCACCGGGGAGCTGTTTTTT. The chain carries TRBV2 and TRBJ2-2; D uncertain. Trimming left V 5 bases short and J 4 bases short, with 5 bases between. There are 12 residues in the CDR3. Looked up from germline, CDR1 is SNHLY and CDR2 is FYNNEI.

This clonotype appeared a few times. V usage is TRBV4-3 and J usage is TRBJ2-3; maybe TRBD2 (6 bases). The CDR3 covers 14 residues. Germline-derived CDR1 and CDR2 are LGHNA and YSLEER. Trimming pared 1 base from V and 4 bases from J, leaving 9 bases between. The CDR3, as DNA: TGCGCCAGCAGCCAAGCCAGACTAGCAGATACGCAGTATTTT. It translates to CASSQARLADTQYF.

V is TRBV7-9 and J is TRBJ2-2; possible D gene TRBD1, 6 bases. The germline V gene has CDR1 SEHNR and CDR2 FQNEAQ (reference sequence). CDR3 length equals 11 residues. Trimming took 6 bases from V and 11 from J, leaving 10 bases between them. The CDR3 sequence is CASSLGAELFF. The CDR3 DNA sequence: TGTGCCAGCAGTCTGGGGGCCGAGCTGTTTTTT.

This clonotype was seen repeatedly, ten times or more. The chain joins TRBV29-1 to TRBJ1-1, with D perhaps matching TRBD1 (5 bases). The CDR3 extends over 13 amino acids. V was trimmed by 6 bases and J by 1 base, leaving 12 bases between them. CDR1 is SQVTM and CDR2 is ANQGSEA in the germline V gene. The CDR3 loop is CSVGDRRNTEAFF. For the CDR3, the DNA is TGCAGCGTAGGAGACAGAAGGAACACTGAAGCTTTCTTT.

This clonotype turned up a few times. The V and J genes are TRBV3-1 and TRBJ1-2, with D uncertain. The V and J ends lost 2 bases and 0 bases respectively, with 1 base between them. Germline V gene sequence: CDR1 LGHDT, CDR2 YNNKEL (reference sequence). The CDR3 runs 12 residues. DNA for the CDR3: TGTGCCAGCAGCCAAACTAACTATGGCTACACCTTC. It specifies CASSQTNYGYTF.

The V gene is TRBV7-9, the J gene TRBJ1-6, with D possibly matching TRBD1 (6 bases). Germline V CDR1 and CDR2: SEHNR, FQNEAQ (reference sequence). Trimming shortened V by 3 bases and J by 7 bases, and 19 bases separated the two germline ends. The CDR3 runs to 17 residues. This CDR3 is CASSFGQQHLLNSPLHF. The CDR3, as DNA: TGTGCCAGCAGCTTCGGACAGCAACATCTTTTGAATTCACCCCTCCACTTT.

This clonotype was observed at least ten times. V gene TRBV7-9 combines with J gene TRBJ1-4; D gene uncertain. Germline V lookup: CDR1 SEHNR, CDR2 FQNEAQ (reference sequence). The CDR3 contains 16 residues. The V end lost 5 bases, the J end lost 4 bases, and 17 bases lay between the germline ends. The CDR3 coding sequence is TGTGCCAGCAGCCACACGGACGGAAAGATTAATGAAAAACTGTTTTTT. Amino acids: CASSHTDGKINEKLFF.

This clonotype was seen repeatedly, ten times or more. CDR3 loop: CASISSYSYEQYF. The CDR3 nucleotides are TGTGCCAGCATTAGCAGTTATTCCTACGAGCAGTACTTC. V gene TRBV28 combines with J gene TRBJ2-7, with no clear D. This CDR3 contains 13 residues. The germline V gene has CDR1 MDHEN and CDR2 SYDVKM. V was shortened by 7 bases and J by 1 base, with 11 bases between the two germline ends.

This clonotype was recorded a few times. V is TRBV11-2 and J is TRBJ2-7; 8 nucleotides align to TRBD1. Germline CDR1 SGHAT, CDR2 FQNNGV. This CDR3 spans 14 amino acids. The V and J ends lost 4 bases and 6 bases, in that order; junction bases with no gene match: 8. This chain's CDR3 is CASSSMTGATEQYF. For the CDR3, the DNA is TGTGCCAGCAGCTCCATGACAGGGGCTACCGAGCAGTACTTC.

In its sample, this clonotype was seen many times. The J gene is TRBJ1-5, the V gene TRBV11-2; TRBD1 might be the D (5 bases). Germline V gives CDR1 SGHAT, CDR2 FQNNGV. V lost 1 base to trimming and J lost 7 bases, with 8 bases between them. This CDR3 region has 13 residues. This CDR3 reads CASSLGRVQPQHF. In DNA form, the CDR3 reads TGTGCCAGCAGCTTAGGCAGGGTACAGCCCCAGCATTTT.

The chain links TRBV18 to TRBJ1-5; D might be TRBD1 (5 bases). This CDR3 has 15 amino acids. Germline V lookup: CDR1 KGHSH, CDR2 LQKENI. V was clipped by 3 bases and J by 5 bases, with 14 bases between them. The CDR3 region is CASSPDGGRDQPQHF. The CDR3 DNA reads TGTGCCAGCTCACCGGATGGGGGACGGGATCAGCCCCAGCATTTT.

This clonotype was recorded many times. The chain has TRBV12-3 or TRBV12-4 and TRBJ2-1; D is unclear. The CDR3 consists of 14 residues. The germline V and J ends were trimmed by 6 bases and 0 bases, with 9 bases remaining between them. For the CDR3, the DNA is TGTGCCAGCAGCATACACCTCTCCTACAATGAGCAGTTCTTC. Protein product: CASSIHLSYNEQFF.

The chain recombines TRBV5-6 with TRBJ2-7, with TRBD1 identical over 8 bases. This CDR3 has 14 residues. Germline CDR1 reads SGHDT; CDR2 reads YYEEEE. Losses at the gene ends were 2 bases for V and 1 base for J; bases not matched to a gene: 2. The CDR3, as DNA: TGTGCCAGCAGCTTTGGACAGGGTTCCTACGAGCAGTACTTC. The encoded protein is CASSFGQGSYEQYF.

This clonotype showed up just a few times. The V gene is TRBV9, the J gene TRBJ2-1; 9 bases agree with TRBD2. Trimming removed 2 bases from V and 6 bases from J; junction bases left unmatched: 6. This CDR3 contains 15 residues. Germline V gene data show CDR1 as SGDLS and CDR2 as YYNGEE. The CDR3 bases are TGTGCCAGCAGCGTCTCCGGGACTAGCCCCAATGAGCAGTTCTTC. Translating it yields CASSVSGTSPNEQFF. Using reference TRBV9 and TRBJ2-1 for the parts outside the CDR3, the full variable domain is DSGVTQTPKHLITATGQRVTLRCSPRSGDLSVYWYQQSLDQGLQFLIQYYNGEERAKGNILERFSAQQFPDLHSELNLSSLELGDSALYFCASSVSGTSPNEQFFGPGTRLTVL.